The next 29 T cell receptor beta chains were all read from a single sample in a study of PD-L1 blockade in urothelial cancer (dated by TCRdb to about 2017). Sample time point, as interpreted from the label and publication: pretreatment peripheral blood. Libraries were made using the immunoSEQ multiplex PCR assay. TCRdb re-hosts the immuneACCESS table, in-frame sequences only. Its copies lack some clones; in the studies checked, an unresolved V gene accounts for under half of them, and the cause for the rest is not known. A total of fewer than 50,000 clones appear in this sample, roughly 84% of them only once. The top ten constitute 25% of the sample. Specimen: PBMCs, collected around atezolizumab (anti-PD-L1) treatment. These receptors were collected from a donor over 35 with urothelial cancer.

This sequence joins TRBV7-2 and TRBJ2-2, with 10 bases lining up with TRBD2. V dropped 5 bases and J dropped 6; count of bases not matched to a gene: 9. Germline V gives CDR1 SGHTA, CDR2 FQGNSA. This CDR3 contains 16 residues. CDR3 residues: CASSPPSGSWAGELFF. The CDR3, as DNA: TGTGCCAGCAGCCCCCCTAGCGGGAGTTGGGCCGGGGAGCTGTTTTTT.

The V gene is TRBV5-1, the J gene TRBJ2-1, with 14 bases lining up with TRBD2. Germline V gene sequence: CDR1 SGHRS, CDR2 YFSETQ. V trimming: 4 bases; J trimming: 7 bases; junction bases outside the gene matches: 10. The CDR3 sequence is 17 residues long. Here the CDR3 DNA reads TGCGCCAGCAGCGCGCGACTAGCGGGAGGGCCGGGGAATGAGCAGTTCTTC. This codes for CASSARLAGGPGNEQFF.

The chain carries TRBV5-1 and TRBJ1-5; the D gene is possibly TRBD1 (6 bases). V was trimmed by 4 bases and J by 2 bases, leaving 16 bases between them. CDR3 length: 16 residues. Germline CDR1 SGHRS, CDR2 YFSETQ. CDR3 nucleotides: TGCGCCAGCAGCCCGGGTTCAGGGGCGGGCAATCAGCCCCAGCATTTT. It encodes CASSPGSGAGNQPQHF.

This chain connects TRBV11-1 to TRBJ1-1, with 9 bases aligning to TRBD1. The ends lost 4 bases at V and 3 bases at J; junction bases unmatched: 18. From germline, CDR1 is SGHAT and CDR2 FQDESV (reference sequence). The CDR3 sequence is 19 residues long. The CDR3 sequence: CASSSLVPRTGELDTEAFF. As DNA, the CDR3 is TGTGCCAGCAGCTCACTCGTCCCCAGGACAGGGGAGTTAGACACTGAAGCTTTCTTT.

This chain links TRBV7-9 with TRBJ1-4; D is undetermined. In germline, CDR1 is SEHNR, CDR2 FQNEAQ (reference sequence). Trimming took 5 bases from V and 0 from J, leaving 16 bases between them. The CDR3 runs 17 residues. The CDR3 DNA reads TGTGCCAGCAGCCCCTTGGGCACATACGCAACTAATGAAAAACTGTTTTTT. Amino acids: CASSPLGTYATNEKLFF.

The chain links TRBV5-6 to TRBJ2-5; D perhaps matches TRBD2 (7 bases). Germline V CDR1 and CDR2: SGHDT, YYEEEE. The CDR3 has 14 amino acids. V lost 4 bases, J lost 1 base, and 11 bases lay in between. CDR3 in amino acids: CASSLRGAQETQYF. CDR3 nucleotide sequence: TGTGCCAGCAGCCTCCGGGGGGCCCAAGAGACCCAGTACTTC.

This sequence joins TRBV2 and TRBJ2-7, with 7 bases matching TRBD2. The CDR3 contains 14 residues. The V gene's germline CDR1 is SNHLY and CDR2 FYNNEI. The V gene end was trimmed by 10 bases and the J gene end by 2 bases; junction bases not matched to a gene: 11. This CDR3 is CATNWGGETYEQYF. CDR3 coding DNA: TGTGCCACCAATTGGGGGGGGGAGACCTACGAGCAGTACTTC.

The chain is built from TRBV6-5 and TRBJ2-1; D is ambiguous. V was shortened by 9 bases and J by 3 bases, with 12 bases between the two germline ends. Germline-derived CDR1 and CDR2 are MNHEY and SVGAGI. The CDR3 loop spans 13 amino acids. The CDR3 region is CASAASSYNEQFF. In nucleotides, the CDR3 is TGTGCCAGTGCCGCGAGTAGCTACAATGAGCAGTTCTTC.

The CDR3: CASSFGGGRADTQYF. The CDR3 DNA reads as TGTGCCAGCAGCTTTGGGGGGGGGAGGGCCGATACGCAGTATTTT. J is TRBJ2-3 and V is TRBV7-8; the match to TRBD2 covers 7 bases. Looked up from germline, CDR1 is SGHVS and CDR2 is FQNEAQ. The J segment lost 6 bases and the V segment lost 3 bases, leaving 9 bases of the junction unmatched. There are 15 residues in the CDR3.

The J gene is TRBJ1-1, the V gene TRBV18, with TRBD1 matching over 7 bases. Germline-derived CDR1 and CDR2 are KGHSH and LQKENI. The CDR3 extends over 15 amino acids. With V trimmed by 3 bases and J by 1 base, 5 bases remained unmatched. The CDR3 region is CASSPPTGRNTEAFF. The DNA of the CDR3 is TGTGCCAGCTCACCCCCGACAGGGCGGAACACTGAAGCTTTCTTT. Using reference TRBV18 and TRBJ1-1 for the parts outside the CDR3, the full variable domain is NAGVMQNPRHLVRRRGQEARLRCSPMKGHSHVYWYRQLPEEGLKFMVYLQKENIIDESGMPKERFSAEFPKEGPSILRIQQVVRGDSAAYFCASSPPTGRNTEAFFGQGTRLTVV.

The chain uses TRBV5-4 and TRBJ2-7; TRBD2 matches 14 bases. The CDR3 contains 15 residues. J was trimmed by 7 bases and V by 4 bases; bases with no gene match: 7. Germline-derived CDR1 and CDR2 are SGHNT and YYREEE (reference sequence). The DNA of the CDR3 is TGTGCCAGCAGCAAAGGGACTAGCGGGAGAGGTGAGCAGTACTTC. Translating gives CASSKGTSGRGEQYF.

V and J are TRBV11-2 and TRBJ2-3; 8 positions match TRBD1. The trim removed 3 bases at V and 5 bases at J, leaving 7 bases unmatched. The CDR3 totals 15 residues. Per germline, CDR1 SGHAT and CDR2 FQNNGV. The chain's CDR3 is CASSLGGQVEDTQYF. In DNA form, the CDR3 reads TGTGCCAGCAGCTTGGGGGGACAGGTGGAAGATACGCAGTATTTT.

The table lists this clone with a few counts. CDR3 sequence: CASSEHSLSNQPQHF. DNA for the CDR3: TGCGCCAGCAGTGAGCACAGCCTTAGCAATCAGCCCCAGCATTTT. The chain links TRBV10-2 to TRBJ1-5; the D is unclear. Trimming pared 2 bases from V and 0 bases from J, leaving 8 bases between. The CDR3 is 15 residues long. Looked up from germline, CDR1 is WSHSY and CDR2 is SAAADI.

The gene calls are TRBV10-1 and TRBJ2-1; 7 bases line up with TRBD2. V shed 4 bases and J 0 bases; nucleotides not matched to a gene: 3. Germline lookup yields CDR1 WNHNN and CDR2 SYGVQD (reference sequence). The CDR3 consists of 15 residues. CDR3 residues: CASSGGGASYNEQFF. CDR3 DNA sequence: TGCGCCAGCAGTGGGGGAGGGGCCTCCTACAATGAGCAGTTCTTC.

The chain has TRBV28 and TRBJ1-2, with 7 nucleotides matching TRBD1. This CDR3 comprises 16 residues. The germline CDR1 and CDR2 sequences are MDHEN and SYDVKM. The V gene end was trimmed by 4 bases and the J gene end by 4 bases; junction bases not matched to a gene: 12. CDR3 sequence reads: CASSSPQGMMRYGYTF. CDR3 DNA: TGTGCCAGCAGTTCACCACAGGGGATGATGCGCTATGGCTACACCTTC.

The chain recombines TRBV5-1 with TRBJ2-7, with 14 positions matching TRBD2. The CDR3 covers 17 residues. CDR1 is SGHRS and CDR2 is YFSETQ in the germline V gene. Trimming removed 4 bases from V and 2 bases from J; junction bases left unmatched: 8. In DNA, the CDR3 is TGCGCCAGCAGCCCCCGACTAGCGGGAGGGCCTCCCTACGAGCAGTACTTC. Residues: CASSPRLAGGPPYEQYF.

The CDR3 loop is CASSLVPPLRRADEAFF. CDR3 bases: TGTGCCAGCAGCTTAGTGCCCCCCTTACGGAGGGCCGATGAAGCTTTCTTT. This chain connects TRBV7-2 to TRBJ1-1; D is unclear. Per germline, CDR1 SGHTA and CDR2 FQGNSA. The CDR3 covers 17 residues. The V and J ends lost 1 base and 7 bases respectively, with 22 bases between them.

This chain links TRBV5-1 with TRBJ2-3; weak D call: TRBD2 (5 bases). V was shortened by 7 bases and J by 5 bases, with 23 bases between the two germline ends. This CDR3 spans 16 amino acids. The germline V gene encodes CDR1 SGHRS and CDR2 YFSETQ. For the CDR3, the DNA is TGCGCCAGCTCAAGGGCGGGCCAGGCTACACGAGATACGCAGTATTTT. It is translated as CASSRAGQATRDTQYF. Using reference TRBV5-1 and TRBJ2-3 for the parts outside the CDR3, the full variable domain is KAGVTQTPRYLIKTRGQQVTLSCSPISGHRSVSWYQQTPGQGLQFLFEYFSETQRNKGNFPGRFSGRQFSNSRSEMNVSTLELGDSALYLCASSRAGQATRDTQYFGPGTRLTVL.

The chain employs TRBV27 and TRBJ2-1; perhaps TRBD1 as D (6 bases). The CDR3 has 16 residues. Germline loops: CDR1 MNHEY, CDR2 SMNVEV (reference sequence). V was pared by 7 bases and J by 0 bases, with 16 bases between. CDR3 region: CASTTRQGSSYNEQFF. CDR3 coding DNA: TGTGCCAGCACCACTAGGCAGGGGAGCTCCTACAATGAGCAGTTCTTC.

This clone was recorded once. The rearrangement uses TRBV7-9 and TRBJ2-3, with 11 nucleotides matching TRBD1. CDR3 length: 15 residues. V was clipped by 3 bases and J by 5 bases; unmatched bases: 4. Germline lookup yields CDR1 SEHNR and CDR2 FQNEAQ (reference sequence). CDR3 sequence reads: CASSFGQGAGDTQYF. CDR3 DNA sequence: TGTGCCAGCAGCTTCGGACAGGGGGCTGGAGATACGCAGTATTTT.

The gene calls are TRBV7-2 and TRBJ2-5, with 8 bases fitting TRBD1. V was clipped by 5 bases and J by 5 bases; unmatched bases: 13. Germline V CDR1 and CDR2: SGHTA, FQGNSA. This CDR3 comprises 16 residues. The CDR3 DNA sequence: TGTGCCAGCAGCCCGCCCCCACAGGGGGGATGGGAGACCCAGTACTTC. Protein sequence: CASSPPPQGGWETQYF.

This clone was observed once. The genes are TRBV29-1 and TRBJ2-3; 8 bases are shared with TRBD1. Germline V gene lookup returns CDR1 SQVTM and CDR2 ANQGSEA. CDR3 length: 13 residues. The CDR3 DNA sequence: TGCACCGGGGCGAGACAGGGGACAGATACGCAGTATTTT. Residues: CTGARQGTDTQYF.

The V and J genes are TRBV7-9 and TRBJ2-7; 8 positions match TRBD1. Germline V gene lookup returns CDR1 SEHNR and CDR2 FQNEAQ (reference sequence). The CDR3 totals 14 residues. V dropped 5 bases and J dropped 1; count of bases not matched to a gene: 4. Here the CDR3 reads CASSLGTGSYEQYF. For the CDR3, the DNA is TGTGCCAGCAGCCTCGGGACAGGTTCCTACGAGCAGTACTTC.

V is TRBV19 and J is TRBJ2-7, with D perhaps matching TRBD1 (6 bases). V was trimmed by 4 bases and J by 2 bases, leaving 18 bases between them. Looked up from germline, CDR1 is LNHDA and CDR2 is SQIVND (reference sequence). CDR3 length: 16 residues. The CDR3 nucleotides are TGTGCCAGTAGTAGGGCGAGGCCTGAGGGGGCCTACGAGCAGTACTTC. Residues: CASSRARPEGAYEQYF.

Remarks on this clone: This specimen includes other DNA sequences encoding the same CDR3. The J gene is TRBJ1-2, the V gene TRBV7-9, with a possible D match to TRBD1 (5 bases). Germline values: CDR1 SEHNR, CDR2 FQNEAQ (reference sequence). The CDR3 spans 13 residues. Trimming pared 2 bases from V and 6 bases from J, leaving 10 bases between. Written as DNA, the CDR3 is TGTGCCAGCAGCTTATTTGGGGGGGATGGCTACACCTTC. It encodes CASSLFGGDGYTF.

The V call is TRBV18, the J call TRBJ2-3, with TRBD2 as a possible D gene (7 bases). The V and J ends lost 1 base and 6 bases respectively, with 11 bases between them. Looked up from germline, CDR1 is KGHSH and CDR2 is LQKENI. This CDR3 is built from 14 residues. In DNA, the CDR3 is TGTGCCAGCTCACCACGGGGGGGCCGGGATACGCAGTATTTT. Its translation is CASSPRGGRDTQYF.

The rearrangement joins TRBV18 to TRBJ2-1; 11 bases map to TRBD2. The CDR3 is 15 amino acids. Per the germline V gene, CDR1 is KGHSH and CDR2 is LQKENI. The junction had 4 bases not matched to a gene; V was cut back by 1 base and J by 8 bases. The CDR3 here is CASSPLVAGGHEQFF. CDR3 bases: TGTGCCAGCTCACCACTGGTAGCGGGAGGGCATGAGCAGTTCTTC.

The V call is TRBV25-1, the J call TRBJ2-3; 7 nucleotides line up with TRBD2. CDR1 and CDR2 (germline): MGHDK, SYGVNS. The junction had 10 bases not matched to a gene; V was cut back by 7 bases and J by 6 bases. The CDR3 runs 14 residues. The CDR3 reads CASTHGGILDTQYF. CDR3 bases: TGTGCCAGCACCCACGGGGGGATTTTGGATACGCAGTATTTT.

This clone came up once. This rearrangement joins TRBV4-1 to TRBJ2-7, with 9 bases identical to TRBD1. J was trimmed by 2 bases and V by 2 bases; bases with no gene match: 7. CDR3 length: 16 amino acids. The germline gives CDR1 MGHRA, CDR2 YSYEKL. CDR3: CASSQTGQGGTYEQYF. DNA for the CDR3: TGCGCCAGCAGCCAAACGGGACAGGGAGGAACCTACGAGCAGTACTTC.